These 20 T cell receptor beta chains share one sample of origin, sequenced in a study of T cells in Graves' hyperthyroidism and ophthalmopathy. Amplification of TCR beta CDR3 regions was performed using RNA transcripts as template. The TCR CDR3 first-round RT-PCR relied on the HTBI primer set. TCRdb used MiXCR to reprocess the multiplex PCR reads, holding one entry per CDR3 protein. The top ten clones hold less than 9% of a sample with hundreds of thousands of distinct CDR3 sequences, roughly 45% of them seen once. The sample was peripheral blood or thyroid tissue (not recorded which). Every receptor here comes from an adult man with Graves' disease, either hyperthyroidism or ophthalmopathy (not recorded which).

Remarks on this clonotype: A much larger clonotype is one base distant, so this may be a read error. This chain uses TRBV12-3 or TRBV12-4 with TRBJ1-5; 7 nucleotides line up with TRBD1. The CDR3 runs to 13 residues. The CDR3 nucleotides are TGTGCCAGCAGCGATACAGGGGATCAGCCCCCGCATTTT. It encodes CASSDTGDQPPHF.

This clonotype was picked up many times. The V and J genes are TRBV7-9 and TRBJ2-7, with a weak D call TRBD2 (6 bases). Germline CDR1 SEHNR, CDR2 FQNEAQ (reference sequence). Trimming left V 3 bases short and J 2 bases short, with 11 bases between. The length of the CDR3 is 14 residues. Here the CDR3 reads CASSFGAGTYEQYF. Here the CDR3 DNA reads TGTGCCAGCAGCTTCGGAGCGGGCACCTACGAGCAGTACTTC. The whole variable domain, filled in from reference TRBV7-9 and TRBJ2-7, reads DTGVSQNPRHKITKRGQNVTFRCDPISEHNRLYWYRQTLGQGPEFLTYFQNEAQLEKSRLLSDRFSAERPKGSFSTLEIQRTEQGDSAMYLCASSFGAGTYEQYFGPGTRLTVT.

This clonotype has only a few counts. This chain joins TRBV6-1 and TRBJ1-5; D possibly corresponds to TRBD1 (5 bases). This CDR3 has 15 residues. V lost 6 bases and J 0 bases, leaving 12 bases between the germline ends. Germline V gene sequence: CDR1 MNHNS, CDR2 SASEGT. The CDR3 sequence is CASSGGPNSNQPQHF. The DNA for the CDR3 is TGTGCCAGCAGCGGGGGACCGAATAGCAATCAGCCCCAGCATTTT.

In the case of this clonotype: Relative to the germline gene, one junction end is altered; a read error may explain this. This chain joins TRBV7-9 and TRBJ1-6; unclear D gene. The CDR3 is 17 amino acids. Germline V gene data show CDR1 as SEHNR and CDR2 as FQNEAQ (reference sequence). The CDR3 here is CASSSQGRSSYNSHLHF. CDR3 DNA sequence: TGTGCCAGCAGCTCCCAAGGGAGGTCGTCCTATAATTCACACCTCCACTTT.

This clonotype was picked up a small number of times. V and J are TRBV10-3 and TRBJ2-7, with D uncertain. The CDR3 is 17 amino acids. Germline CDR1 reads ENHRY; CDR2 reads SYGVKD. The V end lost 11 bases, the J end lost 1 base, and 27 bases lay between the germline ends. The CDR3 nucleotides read TGTGCCTCCCGACGAGGATTGATTGGGGAATTATCCTACGAGCAGTACTTC. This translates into CASRRGLIGELSYEQYF.

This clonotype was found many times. Written as DNA, the CDR3 is TGCAGTGCTAGGGAGTCGTACACTGAAGCTTTCTTT. This translates into CSARESYTEAFF. The chain employs TRBV20-1 and TRBJ1-1; D gene uncertain. V was pared by 3 bases and J by 3 bases, with 8 bases between. This CDR3 is built from 12 residues. Germline V gene lookup returns CDR1 DFQATT and CDR2 SNEGSKA (reference sequence).

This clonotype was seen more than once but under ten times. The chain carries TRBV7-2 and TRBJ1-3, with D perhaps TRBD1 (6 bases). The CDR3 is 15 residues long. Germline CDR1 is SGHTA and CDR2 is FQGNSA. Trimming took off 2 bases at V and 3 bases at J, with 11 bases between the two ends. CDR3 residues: CASSLQGHFGNTIYF. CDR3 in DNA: TGTGCCAGCAGCTTACAGGGACACTTTGGAAACACCATATATTTT.

As DNA, the CDR3 is TGTGCCATCAGCAGAGACAGGGAGATGGATGGCTACACCTTC. The encoded protein is CAISRDREMDGYTF. This chain links TRBV10-3 with TRBJ1-2; TRBD1 matches at 7 bases. The CDR3 covers 14 residues. The junction had 10 bases not matched to a gene; V was cut back by 6 bases and J by 6 bases. Germline V lookup: CDR1 ENHRY, CDR2 SYGVKD.

The CDR3 sequence: CASSAQGMNTEAFF. The CDR3 DNA reads TGTGCCAGCAGCGCACAGGGAATGAACACTGAAGCTTTCTTT. The rearrangement uses TRBV7-8 and TRBJ1-1; weak D call: TRBD1 (6 bases). Germline V gene lookup returns CDR1 SGHVS and CDR2 FQNEAQ. CDR3 length equals 14 residues. The V and J ends lost 5 bases and 0 bases respectively, with 10 bases between them.

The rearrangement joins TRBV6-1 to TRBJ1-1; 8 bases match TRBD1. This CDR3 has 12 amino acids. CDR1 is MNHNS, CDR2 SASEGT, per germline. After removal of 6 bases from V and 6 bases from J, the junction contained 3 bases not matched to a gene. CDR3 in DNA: TGTGCCAGCAGGACAGGGGAGGCTGAAGCTTTCTTT. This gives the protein CASRTGEAEAFF.

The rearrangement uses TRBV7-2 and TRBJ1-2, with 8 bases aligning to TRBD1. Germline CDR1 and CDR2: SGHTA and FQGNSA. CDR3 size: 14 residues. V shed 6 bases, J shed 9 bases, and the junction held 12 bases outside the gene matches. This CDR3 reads CASSYSGQGASYTF. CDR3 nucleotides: TGTGCCAGCAGTTACTCTGGGCAGGGGGCAAGCTACACCTTC.

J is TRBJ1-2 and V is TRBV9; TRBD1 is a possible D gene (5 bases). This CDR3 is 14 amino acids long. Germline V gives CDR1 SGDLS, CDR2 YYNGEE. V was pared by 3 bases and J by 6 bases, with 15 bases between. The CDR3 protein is CASSESGGAHGYTF. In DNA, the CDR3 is TGTGCCAGCAGCGAGAGCGGAGGGGCCCATGGCTACACCTTC.

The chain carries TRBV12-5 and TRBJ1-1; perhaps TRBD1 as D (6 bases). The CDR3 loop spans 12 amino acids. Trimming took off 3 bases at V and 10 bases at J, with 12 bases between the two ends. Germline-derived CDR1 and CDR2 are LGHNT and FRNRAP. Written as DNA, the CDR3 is TGTGCTAGTGGTTTCCCAGGGGCAGGAGCTTTCTTT. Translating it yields CASGFPGAGAFF.

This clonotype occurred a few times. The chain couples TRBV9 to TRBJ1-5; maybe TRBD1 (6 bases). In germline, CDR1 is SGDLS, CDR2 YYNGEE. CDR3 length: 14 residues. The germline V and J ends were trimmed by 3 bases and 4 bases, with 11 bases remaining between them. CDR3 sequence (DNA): TGTGCCAGCAGCGCGGGGGCCGAAAATCAGCCCCAGCATTTT. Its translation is CASSAGAENQPQHF.

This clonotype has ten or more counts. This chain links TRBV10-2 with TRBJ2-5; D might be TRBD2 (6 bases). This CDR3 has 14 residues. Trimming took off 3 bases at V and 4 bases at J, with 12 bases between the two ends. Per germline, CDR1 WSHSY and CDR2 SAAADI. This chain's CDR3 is CASSDLRGVETQYF. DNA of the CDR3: TGCGCCAGCAGTGACCTCCGCGGGGTAGAGACCCAGTACTTC.

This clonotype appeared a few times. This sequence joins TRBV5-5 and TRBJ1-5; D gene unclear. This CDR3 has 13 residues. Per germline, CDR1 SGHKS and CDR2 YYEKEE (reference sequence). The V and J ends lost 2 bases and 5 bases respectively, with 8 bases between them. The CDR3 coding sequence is TGTGCCAGCAGCTTTGGACCCGATCAGCCCCAGCATTTT. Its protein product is CASSFGPDQPQHF.

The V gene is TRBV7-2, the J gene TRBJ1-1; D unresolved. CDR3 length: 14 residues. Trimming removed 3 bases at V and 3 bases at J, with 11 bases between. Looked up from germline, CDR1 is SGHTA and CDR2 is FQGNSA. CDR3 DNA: TGTGCCAGCAGCTTCCTATCCCAATACACTGAAGCTTTCTTT. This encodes CASSFLSQYTEAFF.

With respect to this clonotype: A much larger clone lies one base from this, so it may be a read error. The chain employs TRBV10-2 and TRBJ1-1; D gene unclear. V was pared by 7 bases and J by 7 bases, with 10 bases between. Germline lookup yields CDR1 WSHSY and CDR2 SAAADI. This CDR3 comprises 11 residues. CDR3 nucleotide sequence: TGCGCCAGCAATACGGGCGGTGAAGCTTTCTTT. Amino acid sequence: CASNTGGEAFF.

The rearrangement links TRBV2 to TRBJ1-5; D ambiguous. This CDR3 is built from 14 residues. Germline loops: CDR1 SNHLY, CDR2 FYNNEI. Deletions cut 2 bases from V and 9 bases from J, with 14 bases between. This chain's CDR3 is CASSELAGPGPQHF. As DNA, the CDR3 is TGTGCCAGCAGTGAACTCGCAGGCCCGGGGCCCCAGCATTTT.

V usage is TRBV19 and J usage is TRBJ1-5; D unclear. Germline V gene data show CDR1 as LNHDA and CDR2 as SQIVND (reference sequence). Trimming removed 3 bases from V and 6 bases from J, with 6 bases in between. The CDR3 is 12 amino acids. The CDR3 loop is CASSIGFQPQHF. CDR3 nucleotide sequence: TGTGCCAGTAGTATCGGTTTTCAGCCCCAGCATTTT. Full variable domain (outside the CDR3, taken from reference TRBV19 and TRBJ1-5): DGGITQSPKYLFRKEGQNVTLSCEQNLNHDAMYWYRQDPGQGLRLIYYSQIVNDFQKGDIAEGYSVSREKKESFPLTVTSAQKNPTAFYLCASSIGFQPQHFGDGTRLSIL.